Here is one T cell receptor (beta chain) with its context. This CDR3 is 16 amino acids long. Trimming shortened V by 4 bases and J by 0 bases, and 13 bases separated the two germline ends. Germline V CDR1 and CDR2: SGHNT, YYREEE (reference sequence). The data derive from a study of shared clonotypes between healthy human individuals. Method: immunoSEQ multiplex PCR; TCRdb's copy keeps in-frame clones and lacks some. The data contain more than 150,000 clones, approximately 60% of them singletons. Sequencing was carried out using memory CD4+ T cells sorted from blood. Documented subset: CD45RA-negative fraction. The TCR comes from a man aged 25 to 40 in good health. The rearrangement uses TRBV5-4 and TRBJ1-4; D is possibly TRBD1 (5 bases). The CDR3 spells CASSKAGQATNEKLFF. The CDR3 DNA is TGTGCCAGCAGCAAGGCCGGACAAGCAACTAATGAAAAACTGTTTTTT.